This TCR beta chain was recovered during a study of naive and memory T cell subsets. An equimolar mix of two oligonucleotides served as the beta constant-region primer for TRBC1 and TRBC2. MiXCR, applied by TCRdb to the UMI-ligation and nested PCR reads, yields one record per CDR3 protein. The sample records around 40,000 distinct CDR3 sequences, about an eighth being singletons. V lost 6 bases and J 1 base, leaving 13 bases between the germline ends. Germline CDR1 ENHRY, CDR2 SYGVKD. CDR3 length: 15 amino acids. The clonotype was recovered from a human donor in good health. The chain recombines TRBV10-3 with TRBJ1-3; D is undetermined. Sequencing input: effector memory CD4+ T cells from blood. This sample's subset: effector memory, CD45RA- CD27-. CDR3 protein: CAISSDGVSGNTIYF. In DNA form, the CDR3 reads TGTGCCATCAGCTCCGACGGTGTATCTGGAAACACCATATATTTT.